The T cell receptor beta chain described here comes from a study of T cell responses to AZD1222 COVID-19 vaccine (dated by TCRdb to the early 2020s). Context from the whole study: Because spike-specific TCR depth and breadth did not differ between the two schedules, AZD1222 recipients who got a second dose at roughly 4 weeks were pooled with those who got a second dose at roughly 12 weeks. A total of about 230 trial participants underwent TCR sequencing, of whom nearly 210 received two doses of AZD1222 and about 25 received two doses of the MenACWY control vaccine. Trial participants were enrolled by age into 18-55, 56-69 and 70-plus year subgroups, with roughly 150, 30 and 60 TCR-sequenced participants respectively.

Paper-wide results and their limitations: Most participants were white British and females outnumbered males, and the authors suggested that clonal diversity may have been underestimated. Vaccine-associated CD4 TCRs spanned the whole spike protein, with dominant responses in regions 160-218 and 743-854. Nearly half of unique spike-specific TCRs reportedly recognized epitopes outside regions mutated in the B.1.351 and B.1.1.7 variants. The 56-69-year group was small, and its depth increase did not reach significance, likely because of low power. Conclusions about previously exposed vaccinees are limited, since just 6 or 7 AZD1222 recipients were seropositive for SARS-CoV-2 at baseline. After two AZD1222 doses, both the breadth and the depth of spike-specific TCRs were significantly higher than at day 0 and than in MenACWY recipients. Because no day 14 peak-response samples were available, repertoires were characterized only after the peak T cell response.

The CDR3 regions of human TCRbeta chains were analyzed by immunosequencing. In the paper's pipeline: TCRs in the repertoires were matched against a reference library of SARS-CoV-2-specific TCRs that had been generated with the MIRA antigen-specificity platform. Breadth was defined as the fraction of unique TCRs that were SARS-CoV-2-associated, and depth was defined as the fraction of total T cells that were SARS-CoV-2-associated. Using the MIRA data, each spike-specific TCR was assigned both to the spike region to which the TCR was reactive and to a CD4 or CD8 class. Log10-transformed breadth and depth values were compared by one-way ANOVA with Sidak's multiple comparisons tests. Imported from immuneACCESS, the table was reduced by TCRdb to in-frame sequences with V and J called. These copies leave out some clones; in studies compared against another copy, an unresolved V gene accounts for under half, and the cause of the remainder is not known. The V and J calls and clone size come from that table; D and trimming were worked out from the DNA. The sample table contains roughly 99,000 clones; only one count was recorded for under 95% of them. Of the sample, 22% is held by the ten largest clones.

Taken from the germline V gene, the CDR1 and CDR2 loops are SQVTM and ANQGSEA. Spanning cysteine to phenylalanine, the CDR3 consists of 17 amino acids. Here the CDR3 DNA is all that survives: 51 bases in frame from base 1. Relative to germline, V is 6 bases shorter and J is 0 bases shorter, with 21 bases between their ends. The sample's time point, from its label and the paper: baseline before first vaccination. Vaccinee samples were obtained from the UK trials COV001 and COV002, which included a single-blind randomized controlled phase 2/3 trial of AZD1222 (ChAdOx1 nCoV-19) in healthy adults. Trial participant PBMC samples were collected at day 0 and day 28 after the second dose for TCRbeta chain sequencing. This clone was counted once. The antigen it binds to is not known. The record has no base qualities; no much larger clone is one base away.

The sequence derives from an adult in good health. The input for sequencing was peripheral blood, taken on day 0 of AZD1222 vaccination. The V gene is TRBV29-1 and the J gene is TRBJ2-1; the D gene is unclear. The CDR3 reads as follows: CSVNGLRARASYNEQFF. The nucleotide sequence reads TGCAGCGTGAACGGGCTCCGGGCCAGAGCCTCCTACAATGAGCAGTTCTTC.